The 22 T cell receptor beta chains listed next were all sequenced from one sample in a study of T cells after posttransplantation cyclophosphamide (dated by TCRdb to 2016 to 2018). The sample's treatment or condition label, in plain terms: high-dose cyclophosphamide on days +3 and +4 as single-agent GVHD prophylaxis. Patients in the PTCy group got busulfan and fludarabine conditioning, a marrow graft from a related or unrelated donor, and cyclophosphamide on days +3 and +4. Library preparation used the immunoSEQ multiplex PCR assay. TCRdb took this table from immuneACCESS and kept in-frame rearrangements with V and J called. Such tables lack part of the clones; where checked against another copy, unresolved V genes explain under half of the gap, and the rest is unexplained. The sample contains roughly 20,000 clones, around 70% of them found a single time. The top ten constitute 25% to 35% of the sample.

This sample comprised PBMCs, obtained after an allogeneic stem cell transplant with post-transplant cyclophosphamide. These receptors originate from a young adult male patient who received an allogeneic stem cell transplant from a related donor, was CMV-positive, and had acute GVHD only. In patients who had a transplant, some T cells may come from the graft donor.

The rearrangement joins TRBV7-9 to TRBJ1-2, with 9 nucleotides matching TRBD1. CDR3 length equals 14 residues. The germline V gene has CDR1 SEHNR and CDR2 FQNEAQ (reference sequence). V shed 10 bases and J 4 bases; nucleotides not matched to a gene: 10. CDR3 coding DNA: TGTGCCATCATGGGGGACAGGGATTCCTATGGCTACACCTTC. It encodes CAIMGDRDSYGYTF.

The rearrangement links TRBV5-6 to TRBJ2-5, with TRBD2 identical over 12 bases. This CDR3 is 15 amino acids long. Per germline, CDR1 SGHDT and CDR2 YYEEEE. The V gene end was trimmed by 2 bases and the J gene end by 4 bases; junction bases not matched to a gene: 3. CDR3 protein: CASSFLAGGAETQYF. For the CDR3, the DNA is TGTGCCAGCAGCTTCCTAGCGGGGGGGGCAGAGACCCAGTACTTC.

This chain connects TRBV25-1 to TRBJ2-3; TRBD2 might be the D (7 bases). Trimming shortened V by 8 bases and J by 3 bases, and 18 bases separated the two germline ends. The CDR3 is made up of 15 amino acids. Germline assignment: CDR1 MGHDK and CDR2 SYGVNS. This CDR3 reads CASAVWEGTTDTQYF. The CDR3 bases are TGTGCCAGCGCCGTTTGGGAGGGGACAACAGATACGCAGTATTTT.

V and J are TRBV2 and TRBJ2-1; TRBD1 might be the D (6 bases). In germline, CDR1 is SNHLY, CDR2 FYNNEI. V was clipped by 5 bases and J by 4 bases, with 21 bases between them. CDR3 length: 17 amino acids. CDR3 nucleotides: TGTGCCAGCAGTAAGGACAGCTCACCCGGTTCTTACAATGAGCAGTTCTTC. This sequence encodes CASSKDSSPGSYNEQFF.

The CDR3 reads CASSLAVMARRWNSPLHF. The CDR3, as DNA: TGTGCCAGCAGCTTGGCGGTTATGGCGAGGAGGTGGAATTCACCCCTCCACTTT. The V gene is TRBV5-6, the J gene TRBJ1-6; unclear D gene. The germline V gene has CDR1 SGHDT and CDR2 YYEEEE. This CDR3 has 18 residues. The ends were cut back, 0 bases at V and 7 bases at J, with 20 bases in the middle.

V gene TRBV6-4 combines with J gene TRBJ1-2; possibly TRBD1 for D (6 bases). Germline V CDR1 and CDR2: MRHNA, SNTAGT. V shed 10 bases and J shed 14 bases, with 23 bases lying between them. The CDR3 is 12 residues long. CDR3 protein: CATFRGGNGCTF. CDR3 DNA sequence: TGTGCCACCTTCAGGGGAGGGAACGGCTGTACCTTC.

The chain employs TRBV15 and TRBJ1-5; the D is unclear. The CDR3 is 14 amino acids. Trimming removed 0 bases from V and 7 bases from J, with 10 bases in between. Germline CDR1 reads LNHNV; CDR2 reads YYDKDF (reference sequence). For the CDR3, the DNA is TGTGCCACCAGCAGAGACGGGGTTGGGCAGCCCCAGCATTTT. This sequence encodes CATSRDGVGQPQHF. The entire variable domain, with the rest obtained from reference TRBV15 and TRBJ1-5, is as follows: DAMVIQNPRYQVTQFGKPVTLSCSQTLNHNVMYWYQQKSSQAPKLLFHYYDKDFNNEADTPDNFQSRRPNTSFCFLDIRSPGLGDTAMYLCATSRDGVGQPQHFGDGTRLSIL.

This clone was recorded only once. V gene TRBV7-6 combines with J gene TRBJ2-7; 10 nucleotides agree with TRBD1. The CDR3 runs 15 residues. Per the germline V gene, CDR1 is SGHVS and CDR2 is FNYEAQ. After removal of 1 base from V and 4 bases from J, the junction contained 4 bases not matched to a gene. CDR3 nucleotides: TGTGCCAGCAGCTTAGACCCGGGACAGGGGTACGAGCAGTACTTC. Translated: CASSLDPGQGYEQYF. The full variable domain, rest sourced from reference TRBV7-6 and TRBJ2-7, is GAGVSQSPRYKVTKRGQDVALRCDPISGHVSLYWYRQALGQGPEFLTYFNYEAQQDKSGLPNDRFSAERPEGSISTLTIQRTEQRDSAMYRCASSLDPGQGYEQYFGPGTRLTVT.

This clone showed up just once. This chain uses TRBV6-1 with TRBJ2-5; 10 bases agree with TRBD2. The trim removed 4 bases at V and 3 bases at J, leaving 5 bases unmatched. CDR3 size: 15 residues. Per the germline V gene, CDR1 is MNHNS and CDR2 is SASEGT. The CDR3 nucleotides are TGTGCCAGCAGTGTATTGAGCGGGGGGGAAGAGACCCAGTACTTC. It codes for CASSVLSGGEETQYF.

V usage is TRBV9 and J usage is TRBJ1-2, with 7 bases that match TRBD1. There are 17 residues in the CDR3. Germline-derived CDR1 and CDR2 are SGDLS and YYNGEE. Trimming cost V 3 bases and J 6 bases; bases outside gene matches: 17. The CDR3 DNA follows: TGTGCCAGCAGCGCCCTTGTCGGGACGACAGGGCATGATGGCTACACCTTC. Its translation: CASSALVGTTGHDGYTF.

This CDR3 is CASSLSPGRMNTEAFF. For the CDR3, the DNA is TGTGCCAGCAGTTTATCGCCAGGGCGTATGAACACTGAAGCTTTCTTT. This sequence joins TRBV27 and TRBJ1-1; the D gene is possibly TRBD1 (5 bases). The germline V gene encodes CDR1 MNHEY and CDR2 SMNVEV (reference sequence). The CDR3 length is 16 residues. With 0 bases removed from V and 0 bases from J, the gap between germline ends came to 11 bases.

The gene calls are TRBV29-1 and TRBJ1-1, with a tentative D call TRBD1 (5 bases). The V and J ends lost 7 bases and 6 bases respectively, with 12 bases between them. Per the germline V gene, CDR1 is SQVTM and CDR2 is ANQGSEA. The CDR3 spans 11 residues. CDR3 nucleotide sequence: TGCAGCGCCGATGCGGGGGCTGAAGCTTTCTTT. Its translation: CSADAGAEAFF. The variable domain in full, completed from reference TRBV29-1 and TRBJ1-1, reads SAVISQKPSRDICQRGTSLTIQCQVDSQVTMMFWYRQQPGQSLTLIATANQGSEATYESGFVIDKFPISRPNLTFSTLTVSNMSPEDSSIYLCSADAGAEAFFGQGTRLTVV.

A few counts support this clone. The chain employs TRBV9 and TRBJ1-2, with D hard to call. Germline V gene data show CDR1 as SGDLS and CDR2 as YYNGEE. Trimming shortened V by 3 bases and J by 7 bases, and 13 bases separated the two germline ends. The CDR3 runs to 13 residues. The CDR3 DNA is TGTGCCAGCAGCGAGGAGGGTGGAACTGGCTACACCTTC. It codes for CASSEEGGTGYTF. The variable domain in full, completed from reference TRBV9 and TRBJ1-2, reads DSGVTQTPKHLITATGQRVTLRCSPRSGDLSVYWYQQSLDQGLQFLIQYYNGEERAKGNILERFSAQQFPDLHSELNLSSLELGDSALYFCASSEEGGTGYTFGSGTRLTVV.

The rearrangement links TRBV7-8 to TRBJ2-4; maybe TRBD2 (5 bases). Trimming removed 5 bases from V and 9 bases from J, with 11 bases in between. This CDR3 contains 12 residues. In germline, CDR1 is SGHVS, CDR2 FQNEAQ. The DNA of the CDR3 is TGTGCCAGCAGCCATCCTCGGGGCATTCAGTACTTC. Translated, it gives CASSHPRGIQYF.

This clone has a handful of counts. The chain has TRBV4-1 and TRBJ2-1; the D is unclear. CDR1 is MGHRA, CDR2 YSYEKL, per germline. Trimming stripped 0 bases from V and 0 bases from J, with 9 bases between. The CDR3 totals 16 residues. Here the CDR3 reads CASSQEGSNSYNEQFF. The CDR3 region has the DNA TGCGCCAGCAGCCAAGAGGGCTCTAACTCCTACAATGAGCAGTTCTTC.

This clone has a single count. This sequence joins TRBV10-3 and TRBJ2-2, with TRBD2 matching 10 bases. The length of the CDR3 is 16 residues. The V gene's germline CDR1 is ENHRY and CDR2 SYGVKD. V was pared by 3 bases and J by 4 bases, with 5 bases of the junction left unmatched. The CDR3, as DNA: TGTGCCATCAGTGAAGTCAGCGGGAGGGGCACCGGGGAGCTGTTTTTT. Amino acid sequence: CAISEVSGRGTGELFF.

The V gene is TRBV15, the J gene TRBJ1-3; D may be TRBD1 (6 bases). Trimming removed 1 base from V and 0 bases from J, with 7 bases in between. Germline CDR1 is LNHNV and CDR2 is YYDKDF (reference sequence). CDR3 size: 15 residues. The DNA of the CDR3 is TGTGCCACCAGCAGAGCGGACAGCTCTGGAAACACCATATATTTT. Amino acids: CATSRADSSGNTIYF.

There are a few counts of this clone. The rearrangement joins TRBV6-1 to TRBJ1-6; 7 nucleotides agree with TRBD1. This CDR3 contains 17 residues. V trimming: 4 bases; J trimming: 4 bases; junction bases outside the gene matches: 10. Germline-derived CDR1 and CDR2 are MNHNS and SASEGT. Written as DNA, the CDR3 is TGTGCCAGCAGTGTGGTCCGGACAGGTGAATATAATTCACCCCTCCACTTT. Its protein is CASSVVRTGEYNSPLHF.

DNA of the CDR3: TGTGCCAGCAGTGCGACGGAGGGCTTTGGGGGCTACACCTTC. Its translation: CASSATEGFGGYTF. The chain carries TRBV25-1 and TRBJ1-2; the D is unclear. The CDR3 length is 14 residues. Germline CDR1 reads MGHDK; CDR2 reads SYGVNS. Trimming cost V 4 bases and J 8 bases, with 17 bases left between them.

J is TRBJ1-2 and V is TRBV18, with 7 bases matching TRBD1. CDR1 and CDR2 (germline): KGHSH, LQKENI. The CDR3 is 13 residues long. Trimming cost V 5 bases and J 6 bases; bases outside gene matches: 6. In DNA, the CDR3 is TGTGCCAGCTCAGTGGGACAGATCGATGGCTACACCTTC. Its translation: CASSVGQIDGYTF.

The chain recombines TRBV14 with TRBJ1-4; 7 nucleotides align to TRBD1. With V trimmed by 4 bases and J by 3 bases, 8 bases remained unmatched. Looked up from germline, CDR1 is SGHDN and CDR2 is FVKESK. The CDR3 loop spans 16 amino acids. CDR3 residues: CASSLRWGQPNEKLFF. The CDR3 region has the DNA TGTGCCAGCAGCCTTAGGTGGGGACAGCCTAATGAAAAACTGTTTTTT.

This chain joins TRBV5-1 and TRBJ1-2; TRBD1 might be the D (6 bases). In germline, CDR1 is SGHRS, CDR2 YFSETQ. The CDR3 has 16 amino acids. V was trimmed by 4 bases and J by 4 bases, leaving 20 bases between them. CDR3 protein: CASSHPGQAGVYGYTF. As DNA, the CDR3 is TGCGCCAGCAGCCACCCGGGTCAGGCAGGGGTCTATGGCTACACCTTC.